This T cell receptor (beta chain) was recovered during a study of T cell responses to AZD1222 COVID-19 vaccine. Using immunoSEQ multiplex PCR, the repertoire was profiled, and TCRdb retains in-frame clones only, with some absent. The sample consists of some 200,000 clones, roughly 90% of them appearing once. Trimming cost V 5 bases and J 2 bases, with 8 bases left between them. Germline values: CDR1 SGHTA, CDR2 FQGTGA. The CDR3 loop spans 13 amino acids. The origin of this receptor is an adult who received the AZD1222 COVID-19 vaccine. The rearrangement joins TRBV7-3 to TRBJ2-3, with D uncertain. This specimen was peripheral blood, taken 28 days after the second AZD1222 dose. CDR3 DNA: TGTGCCAGCAGCCCCGGCAACACAGATACGCAGTATTTT. It codes for CASSPGNTDTQYF.